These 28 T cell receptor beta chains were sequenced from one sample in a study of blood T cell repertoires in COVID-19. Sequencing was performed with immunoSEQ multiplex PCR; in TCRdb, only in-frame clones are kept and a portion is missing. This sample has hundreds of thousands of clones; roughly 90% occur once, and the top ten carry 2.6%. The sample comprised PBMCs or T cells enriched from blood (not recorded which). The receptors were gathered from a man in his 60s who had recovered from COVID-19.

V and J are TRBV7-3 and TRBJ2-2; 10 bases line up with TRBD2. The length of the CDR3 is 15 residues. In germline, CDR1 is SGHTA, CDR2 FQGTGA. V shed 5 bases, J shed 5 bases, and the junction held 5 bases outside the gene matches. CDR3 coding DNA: TGTGCCAGCAGCAATAGCGGGGGGAATACCGGGGAGCTGTTTTTT. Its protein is CASSNSGGNTGELFF.

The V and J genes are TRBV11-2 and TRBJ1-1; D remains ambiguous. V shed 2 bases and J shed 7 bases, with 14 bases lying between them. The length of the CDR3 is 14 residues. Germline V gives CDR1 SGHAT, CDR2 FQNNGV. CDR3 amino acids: CASSLPTVPFEAFF. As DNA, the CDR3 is TGTGCCAGCAGCTTACCGACTGTACCCTTTGAAGCTTTCTTT.

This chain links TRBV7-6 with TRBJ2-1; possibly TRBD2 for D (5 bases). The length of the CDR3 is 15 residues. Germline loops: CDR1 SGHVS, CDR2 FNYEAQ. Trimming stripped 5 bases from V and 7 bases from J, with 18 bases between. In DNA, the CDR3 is TGTGCCAGCAGCCTGGTTGGGCCTAGCTCGAATGAGCAGTTCTTC. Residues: CASSLVGPSSNEQFF.

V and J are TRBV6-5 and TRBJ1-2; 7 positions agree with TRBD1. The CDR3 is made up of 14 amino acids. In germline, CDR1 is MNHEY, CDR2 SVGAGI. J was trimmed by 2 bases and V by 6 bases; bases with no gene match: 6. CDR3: CASRYPGGNYGYTF. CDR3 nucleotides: TGTGCCAGCAGGTACCCAGGGGGGAACTATGGCTACACCTTC.

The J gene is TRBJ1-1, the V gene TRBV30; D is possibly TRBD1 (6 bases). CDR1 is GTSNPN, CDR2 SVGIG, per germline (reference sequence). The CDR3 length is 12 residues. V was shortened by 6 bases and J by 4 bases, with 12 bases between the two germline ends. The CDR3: CACGRGTTEAFF. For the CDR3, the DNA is TGTGCCTGTGGTAGGGGGACCACTGAAGCTTTCTTT. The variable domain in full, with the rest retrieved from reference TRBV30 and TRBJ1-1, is SQTIHQWPATLVQPVGSPLSLECTVEGTSNPNLYWYRQAAGRGLQLLFYSVGIGQISSEVPQNLSASRPQDRQFILSSKKLLLSDSGFYLCACGRGTTEAFFGQGTRLTVV.

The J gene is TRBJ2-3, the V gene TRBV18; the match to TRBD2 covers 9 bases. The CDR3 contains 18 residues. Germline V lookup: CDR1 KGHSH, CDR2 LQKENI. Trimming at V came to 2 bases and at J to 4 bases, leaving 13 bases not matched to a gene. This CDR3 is CASSPRVAGGPFSDTQYF. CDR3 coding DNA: TGTGCCAGCTCACCAAGGGTCGCGGGAGGGCCATTCTCAGATACGCAGTATTTT.

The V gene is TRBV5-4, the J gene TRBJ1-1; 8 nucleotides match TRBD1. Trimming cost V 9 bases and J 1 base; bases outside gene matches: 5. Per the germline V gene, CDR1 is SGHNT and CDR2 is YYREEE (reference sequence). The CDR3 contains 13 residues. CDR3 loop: CATGTGRNTEAFF. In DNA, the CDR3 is TGTGCCACCGGGACAGGCCGGAACACTGAAGCTTTCTTT.

The CDR3: CASSLAGGTVSPGELFF. For the CDR3, the DNA is TGTGCCAGCAGCTTAGCGGGCGGGACAGTCTCTCCCGGGGAGCTGTTTTTT. V usage is TRBV7-8 and J usage is TRBJ2-2; tentatively, D is TRBD1 (7 bases). This CDR3 is 17 amino acids long. V lost 0 bases and J lost 6, with 17 bases in between. CDR1 and CDR2 from the germline V gene are SGHVS and FQNEAQ.

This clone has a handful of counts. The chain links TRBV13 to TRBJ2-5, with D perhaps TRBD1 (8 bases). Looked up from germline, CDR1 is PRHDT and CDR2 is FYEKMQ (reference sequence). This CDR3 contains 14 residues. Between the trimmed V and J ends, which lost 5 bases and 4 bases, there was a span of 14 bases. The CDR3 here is CASSTTGGGETQYF. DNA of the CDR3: TGTGCCAGCAGCACTACAGGGGGGGGAGAGACCCAGTACTTC.

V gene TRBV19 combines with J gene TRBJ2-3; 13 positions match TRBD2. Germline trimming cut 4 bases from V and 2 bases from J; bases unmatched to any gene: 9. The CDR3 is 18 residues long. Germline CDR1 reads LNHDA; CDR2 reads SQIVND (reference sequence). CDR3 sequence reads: CASSTTSTSGGPTDTQYF. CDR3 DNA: TGTGCCAGTAGTACCACGTCGACTAGCGGGGGGCCCACAGATACGCAGTATTTT.

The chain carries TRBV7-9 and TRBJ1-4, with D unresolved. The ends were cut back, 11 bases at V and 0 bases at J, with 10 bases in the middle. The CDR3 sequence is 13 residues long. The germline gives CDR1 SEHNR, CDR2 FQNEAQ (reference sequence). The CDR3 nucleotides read TGTGCCCGGTGCGGGGCAACTAATGAAAAACTGTTTTTT. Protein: CARCGATNEKLFF.

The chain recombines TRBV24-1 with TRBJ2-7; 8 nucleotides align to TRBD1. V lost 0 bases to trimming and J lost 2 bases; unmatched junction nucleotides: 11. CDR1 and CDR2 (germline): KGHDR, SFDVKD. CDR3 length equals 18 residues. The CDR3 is CATSDLKWTGRIPYEQYF. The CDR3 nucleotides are TGTGCCACCAGTGATTTGAAGTGGACAGGGAGGATTCCCTACGAGCAGTACTTC.

The CDR3: CASSQDQLWSYNSPLHF. CDR3 nucleotides: TGTGCCAGCAGCCAAGATCAGTTATGGTCCTATAATTCACCCCTCCACTTT. The rearrangement links TRBV14 to TRBJ1-6; no clear D. Germline CDR1 reads SGHDN; CDR2 reads FVKESK. The CDR3 runs 17 residues. V was clipped by 0 bases and J by 1 base, with 10 bases between them.

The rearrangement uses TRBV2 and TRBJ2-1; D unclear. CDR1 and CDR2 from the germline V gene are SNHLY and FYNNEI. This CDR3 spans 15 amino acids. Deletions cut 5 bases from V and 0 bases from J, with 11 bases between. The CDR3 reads CASSKDRSSYNEQFF. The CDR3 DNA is TGTGCCAGCAGTAAAGACCGGAGCTCCTACAATGAGCAGTTCTTC.

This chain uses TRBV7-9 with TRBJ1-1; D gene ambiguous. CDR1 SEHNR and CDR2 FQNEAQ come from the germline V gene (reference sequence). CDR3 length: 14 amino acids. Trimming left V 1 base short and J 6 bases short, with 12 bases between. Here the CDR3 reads CASSLVPADPEAFF. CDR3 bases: TGTGCCAGCAGCTTAGTCCCAGCGGACCCTGAAGCTTTCTTT.

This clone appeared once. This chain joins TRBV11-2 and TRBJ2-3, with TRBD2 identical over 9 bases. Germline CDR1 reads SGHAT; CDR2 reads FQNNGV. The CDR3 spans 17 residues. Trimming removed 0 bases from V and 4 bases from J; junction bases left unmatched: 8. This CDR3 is CASSLDQSASGADTQYF. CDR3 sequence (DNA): TGTGCCAGCAGCTTAGATCAATCGGCTAGCGGGGCAGATACGCAGTATTTT.

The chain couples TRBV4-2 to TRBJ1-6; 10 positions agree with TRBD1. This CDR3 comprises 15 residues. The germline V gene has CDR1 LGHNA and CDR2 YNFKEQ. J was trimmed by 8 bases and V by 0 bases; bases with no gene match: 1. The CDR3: CASSQEGTGDSPLHF. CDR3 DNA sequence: TGTGCCAGCAGCCAAGAGGGGACAGGGGATTCACCCCTCCACTTT.

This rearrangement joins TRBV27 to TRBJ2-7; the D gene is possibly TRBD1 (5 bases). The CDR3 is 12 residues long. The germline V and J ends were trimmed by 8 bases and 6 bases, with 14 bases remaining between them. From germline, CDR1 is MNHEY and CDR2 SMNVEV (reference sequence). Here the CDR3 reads CASRRAGREQYF. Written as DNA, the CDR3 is TGTGCCAGCCGAAGGGCAGGGCGCGAGCAGTACTTC.

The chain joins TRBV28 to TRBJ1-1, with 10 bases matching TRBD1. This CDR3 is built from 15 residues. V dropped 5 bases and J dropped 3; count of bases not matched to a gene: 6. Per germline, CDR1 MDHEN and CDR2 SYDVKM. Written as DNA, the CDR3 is TGTGCCAGCAGTCCACGGACAGGGGGTTACACTGAAGCTTTCTTT. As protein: CASSPRTGGYTEAFF.

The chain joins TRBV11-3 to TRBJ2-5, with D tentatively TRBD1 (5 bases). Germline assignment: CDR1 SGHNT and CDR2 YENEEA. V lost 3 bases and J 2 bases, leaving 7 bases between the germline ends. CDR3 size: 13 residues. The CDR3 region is CASSFGQQETQYF. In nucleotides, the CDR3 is TGTGCCAGCAGCTTCGGACAACAAGAGACCCAGTACTTC. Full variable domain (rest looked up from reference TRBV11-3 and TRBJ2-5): EAGVVQSPRYKIIEKKQPVAFWCNPISGHNTLYWYLQNLGQGPELLIRYENEEAVDDSQLPKDRFSAERLKGVDSTLKIQPAELGDSAVYLCASSFGQQETQYFGPGTRLLVL.

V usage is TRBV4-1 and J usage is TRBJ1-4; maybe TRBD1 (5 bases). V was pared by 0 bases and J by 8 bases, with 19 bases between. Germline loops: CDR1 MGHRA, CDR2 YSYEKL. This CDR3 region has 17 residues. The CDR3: CASSQDLGAGLREKLFF. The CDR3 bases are TGCGCCAGCAGCCAAGATCTTGGAGCAGGGCTACGAGAAAAACTGTTTTTT.

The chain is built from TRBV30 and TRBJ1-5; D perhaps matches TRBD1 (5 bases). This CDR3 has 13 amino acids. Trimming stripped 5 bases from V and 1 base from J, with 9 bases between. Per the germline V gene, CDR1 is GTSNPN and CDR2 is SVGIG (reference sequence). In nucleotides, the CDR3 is TGTGCCTGGGCTGGGGGGAGCAATCAGCCCCAGCATTTT. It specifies CAWAGGSNQPQHF.

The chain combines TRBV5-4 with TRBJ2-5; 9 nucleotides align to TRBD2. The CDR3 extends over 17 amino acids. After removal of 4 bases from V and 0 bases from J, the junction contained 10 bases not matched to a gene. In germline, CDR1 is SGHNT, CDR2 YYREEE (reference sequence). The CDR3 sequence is CASSDLGSGGYQETQYF. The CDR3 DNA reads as TGTGCCAGCAGCGACTTGGGTAGCGGGGGTTACCAAGAGACCCAGTACTTC.

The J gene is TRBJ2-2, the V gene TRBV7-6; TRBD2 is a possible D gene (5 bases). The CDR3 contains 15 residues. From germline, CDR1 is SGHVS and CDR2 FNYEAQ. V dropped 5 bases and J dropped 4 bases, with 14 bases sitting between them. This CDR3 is CASSPPPGSTGELFF. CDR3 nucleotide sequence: TGTGCCAGCAGCCCACCGCCGGGGTCCACCGGGGAGCTGTTTTTT.

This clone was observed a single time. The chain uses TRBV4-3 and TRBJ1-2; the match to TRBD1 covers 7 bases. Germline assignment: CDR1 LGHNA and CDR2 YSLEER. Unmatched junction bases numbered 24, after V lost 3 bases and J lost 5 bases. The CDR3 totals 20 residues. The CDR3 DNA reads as TGCGCCAGCAGCCAGTACCCGGAACGGACAGGAGAACAACGTCCGTATGGCTACACCTTC. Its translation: CASSQYPERTGEQRPYGYTF.

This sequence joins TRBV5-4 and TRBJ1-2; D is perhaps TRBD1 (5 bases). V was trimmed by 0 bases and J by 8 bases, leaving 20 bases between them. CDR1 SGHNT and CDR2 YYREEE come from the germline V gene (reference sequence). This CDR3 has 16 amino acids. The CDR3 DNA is TGTGCCAGCAGCTTGGCCGGGAGCAGGGATTCCATAGGCTACACCTTC. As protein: CASSLAGSRDSIGYTF.

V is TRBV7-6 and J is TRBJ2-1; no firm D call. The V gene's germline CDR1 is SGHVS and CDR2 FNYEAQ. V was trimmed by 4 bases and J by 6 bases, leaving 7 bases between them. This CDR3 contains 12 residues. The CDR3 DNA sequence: TGTGCCAGCAGCTCACTCGGCAATGAGCAGTTCTTC. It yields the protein CASSSLGNEQFF.

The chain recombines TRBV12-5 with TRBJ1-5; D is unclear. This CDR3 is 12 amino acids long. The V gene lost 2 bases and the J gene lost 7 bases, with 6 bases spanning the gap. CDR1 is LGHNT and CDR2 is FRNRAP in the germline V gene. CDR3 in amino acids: CASGLMEQPQHF. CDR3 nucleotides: TGTGCTAGTGGTTTGATGGAGCAGCCCCAGCATTTT.